The clone carrying this TCR beta chain occurred a few times. Its specificity is not known. In the same sample, other DNA sequences code for this CDR3. Germline V gives CDR1 SGHRS, CDR2 YFSETQ. The CDR3 sequence is 14 residues long. V shed 0 bases and J shed 2 bases, with 3 bases lying between them. The assay ran at deep level. Genomic DNA of every subset was divided equally among multiple immunoSEQ plates. Libraries were prepared by immunoSEQ multiplex PCR; TCRdb keeps only in-frame clonotypes and omits some of them. This sample has approximately 640,000 clones, with around 72% found just once. The source of the sample is a study of shared clonotypes between healthy human individuals. Notes on the study in general: Incompleteness in sorted-subset sequencing, despite large depth, was shown by rarefaction. What naive subsets generally showed was a larger estimated richness than memory subsets showed.

The J gene is TRBJ2-6, the V gene TRBV5-1; D unresolved. The TCR originated in a woman aged 25 to 39 in good health. The sequenced sample was memory CD4+ T cells sorted from blood. Stated subset: CD45RA-negative fraction. Here the CDR3 reads CASSLGTGANVLTF. The CDR3 DNA reads as TGCGCCAGCAGCTTGGGTACTGGGGCCAACGTCCTGACTTTC.